This T cell receptor (beta chain) was obtained from a study of blood T cell repertoires in COVID-19. Overall study: The analysed material was cDNA or gDNA that came from T cells, B-cell-depleted T cells, or PBMCs.

The Seattle patients, enrolled during active infection, were followed longitudinally. This clone was observed once. Original processing notes: From reference gene primer amplification, estimates of nucleated cell counts were derived. Clones were read by immunoSEQ multiplex PCR, and TCRdb kept only the in-frame ones, dropping some. V and J calls and clone size are those listed in that table; D and trimming were worked out from the DNA. The sample contains approximately 29,000 clones, 85% to 95% of which appear only once. Sequenced input: peripheral blood. This sequence was found in an older woman with COVID-19, enrolled during active disease.

CDR3 sequence reads: CSGGGTEAFF. CDR3 in DNA: TGTTCGGGGGGCGGCACTGAAGCTTTCTTT. The rearrangement joins TRBV7-9 to TRBJ1-1, with D possibly being TRBD1 (6 bases). This CDR3 spans 10 amino acids. Per germline, CDR1 SEHNR and CDR2 FQNEAQ (reference sequence).